The 3 T cell receptor beta chains listed next were all sequenced from one sample in a study of T cells expressing NK-cell markers (TCRdb year 2020). The library was obtained by 5' RACE. Sequencing instrument: Illumina HiSeq 2000. TCRdb reprocessed the reads and assigns one entry to each CDR3 protein sequence, leaving out DNA. The sample has over 120,000 distinct CDR3 sequences on record. The ten top clones hold around 10% of the sample. The sample consisted of blood T cells: a sorted CD56 or NKG2C T cell subset, CD4+ or CD8+ T cells, or bulk PBMC T cells (not recorded which). The receptors shown here come from a man aged 18-30 years in good health. Donor details come from another sample of the same person, matched by shared clones.

The J gene is TRBJ2-5, the V gene TRBV5-8; no DNA is available, so the TRBD2 call from TCRdb remains unchecked. This CDR3 has 15 amino acids. Germline CDR1 reads SGHTS; CDR2 reads YDEGEE. The CDR3 is CASSLAEWEVETQYF.

This chain connects TRBV25-1 to TRBJ2-1; TCRdb reports TRBD1, a call that lacks DNA to check it against. Germline V gene data show CDR1 as MGHDK and CDR2 as SYGVNS. This CDR3 spans 13 amino acids. The CDR3 loop is CASSPLARNEQFF.

V usage is TRBV12-3 or TRBV12-4 and J usage is TRBJ2-1. This CDR3 has 11 residues. The CDR3 loop is CASTQENEQFF.